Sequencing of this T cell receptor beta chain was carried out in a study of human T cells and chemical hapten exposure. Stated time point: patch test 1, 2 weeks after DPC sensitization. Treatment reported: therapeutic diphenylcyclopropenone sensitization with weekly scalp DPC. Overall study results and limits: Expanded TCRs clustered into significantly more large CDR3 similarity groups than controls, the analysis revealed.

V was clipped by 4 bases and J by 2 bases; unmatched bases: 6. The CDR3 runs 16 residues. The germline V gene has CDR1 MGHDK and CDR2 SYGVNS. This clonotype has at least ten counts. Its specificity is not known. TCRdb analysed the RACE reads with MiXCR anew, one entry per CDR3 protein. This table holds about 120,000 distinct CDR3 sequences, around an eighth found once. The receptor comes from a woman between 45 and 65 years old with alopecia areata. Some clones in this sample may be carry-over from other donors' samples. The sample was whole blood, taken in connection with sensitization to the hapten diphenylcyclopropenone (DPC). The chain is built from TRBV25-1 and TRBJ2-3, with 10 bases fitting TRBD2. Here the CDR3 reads CASSAPLAGYTDTQYF. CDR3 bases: TGTGCCAGCAGTGCCCCACTAGCGGGGTACACAGATACGCAGTATTTT.